This T cell receptor (beta chain) appears in the sequencing data of a study of OX40 agonist ivuxolimab in advanced cancers. Context from the whole study: The costimulatory receptor OX40 (CD134) was targeted by ivuxolimab, a fully human IgG2 agonistic monoclonal antibody. Intravenous ivuxolimab was administered to patients every 2 weeks at six dose levels: 0.01, 0.1, 0.3, 1.5, 3 and 10 mg/kg. Among the approximately 54 dose-escalation patients, around 20 had hepatocellular carcinoma, around 15 melanoma, 9 renal cell carcinoma and 9 head and neck cancer. In the dose-escalation cohort, about four fifths of patients were male, and the mean age was approximately 60 years with a range of about 20 to 80. Patients were allowed to have had prior anti-PD-1, anti-PD-L1 or anti-CTLA-4 therapy, and roughly 40% of the dose-escalation patients had been treated with checkpoint inhibitors. Partial responses occurred in three dose-escalation patients, of whom one had hepatocellular carcinoma and two had cutaneous melanoma. The purpose of peripheral TCRbeta sequencing was to test whether ivuxolimab changed TCR sequence diversity and led to clonal T-cell expansion. The paper describes the monotherapy dose-escalation part (N of about 47 patients) of the phase I trial of ivuxolimab.

General conclusions and limits of the study: Low levels of normalized T-cell clonal expansion were also seen in some patients who did not respond. The antigen specificity of the peripheral T cells that underwent clonal expansion was not determined. Partial responders in the 0.1-3.0 mg/kg groups had among the lowest normalized peripheral clonal expansion, especially among CD8+ T cells. On average, CD8+ T cells showed more expanded clones than CD4+ T cells after ivuxolimab. Clonal expansion of both CD4+ and CD8+ blood T cells was observed from baseline to week 6 at doses 0.1 to 3.0 mg/kg.

Relative to germline, V is missing 10 bases and J is missing 9 bases, with 6 bases of the junction outside any gene match. The cysteine opens and the phenylalanine closes a CDR3 of 12 amino acids. Just CDR3 DNA is preserved here, 36 bases in frame from base 1. CDR1 SNHLY and CDR2 FYNNEI are derived from the germline V gene. Patients with autoimmune disease history or receiving systemic immunosuppression were excluded from the trial. In every dose cohort, peripheral blood was drawn for TCR sequencing at baseline, cycle 4 day 1, and cycle 7 day 1. The samples were drawn from a first-in-human, open-label, multicenter phase I dose-escalation trial of ivuxolimab. The trial enrolled adults with locally advanced or metastatic head and neck squamous cell, hepatocellular, melanoma or renal cell carcinoma. Before TCR sequencing, CD4+ T cells and CD8+ T cells from peripheral blood were sorted into separate populations.

Regarding this clone: What antigen it recognizes has not been identified. The input lacks base qualities; no much larger clone sits a single base away.

To sequence the TCRbeta CDR3 region, genomic DNA was isolated from the sorted cells. The immunoSEQ Assay was used for sequencing of TCRbeta CDR3 regions. This is the immuneACCESS table as TCRdb keeps it, with only in-frame sequences that have V and J called. A part of the clones is gone; compared with another copy, unresolved V genes explain less than half, and the rest is unexplained. A total of 90,000 or so clones appear in this sample, 91% of them only once. The top ten clonotypes cover around 2.7% of the sample. This chain joins TRBV2 to TRBJ2-3; 11 bases in the middle match TRBD1. Sequenced here: CD4+ or CD8+ T cells sorted from blood, sampled in a trial of the OX40 agonist ivuxolimab. This sequence originates from an adult with an advanced solid tumor such as melanoma, head and neck, liver or kidney cancer. CDR3 protein: CATGQGVTTQYF. The DNA is as follows: TGTGCCACGGGACAGGGGGTAACGACGCAGTATTTT.